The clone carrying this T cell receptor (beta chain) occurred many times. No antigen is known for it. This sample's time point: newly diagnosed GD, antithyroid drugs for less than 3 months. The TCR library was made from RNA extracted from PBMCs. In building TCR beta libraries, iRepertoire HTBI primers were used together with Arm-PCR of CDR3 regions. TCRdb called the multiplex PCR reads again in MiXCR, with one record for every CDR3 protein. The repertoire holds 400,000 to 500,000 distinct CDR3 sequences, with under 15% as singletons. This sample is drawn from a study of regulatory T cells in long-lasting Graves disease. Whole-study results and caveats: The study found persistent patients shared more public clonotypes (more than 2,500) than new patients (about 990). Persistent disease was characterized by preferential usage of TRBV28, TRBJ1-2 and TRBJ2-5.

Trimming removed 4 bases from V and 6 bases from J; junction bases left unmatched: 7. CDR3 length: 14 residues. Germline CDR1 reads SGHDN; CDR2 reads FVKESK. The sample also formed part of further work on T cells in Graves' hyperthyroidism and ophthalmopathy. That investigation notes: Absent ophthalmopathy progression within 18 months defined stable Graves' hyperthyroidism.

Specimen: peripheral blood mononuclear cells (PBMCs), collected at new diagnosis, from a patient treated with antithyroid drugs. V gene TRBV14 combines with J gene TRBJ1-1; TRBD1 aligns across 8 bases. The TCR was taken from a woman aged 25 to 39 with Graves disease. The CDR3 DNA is TGTGCCAGCAGCCGCGCAGGGGGCCTGGCTGAAGCTTTCTTT. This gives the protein CASSRAGGLAEAFF. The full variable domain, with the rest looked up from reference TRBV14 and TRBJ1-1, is EAGVTQFPSHSVIEKGQTVTLRCDPISGHDNLYWYRRVMGKEIKFLLHFVKESKQDESGMPNNRFLAERTGGTYSTLKVQPAELEDSGVYFCASSRAGGLAEAFFGQGTRLTVV.